These T cell receptor beta chains were read from a single sample in a study of identical twins. A single record per CDR3 protein comes from TCRdb applying MiXCR to the 5' RACE reads. The table lists around 530,000 distinct CDR3 sequences, roughly 15% of them singletons. These data also featured in a second study, about yellow fever vaccine responses in identical twins.

The sample comprised CD4+ T cells sorted from blood. The receptors here all came from a woman under 30 in good health. Each CDR3 is given with its conserved first and last residue. D genes are given only for firm matches. Size tells how often a clone was seen (once, few, many) or the class of an expanded clone, and some rows leave it out.

J | V | D | size | DNA | CDR3
TRBJ2-2 | TRBV29-1 | - | few | TGCAGCGTTCCAGGGGCGGGGAACACCGGGGAGCTGTTTTTT | CSVPGAGNTGELFF
TRBJ1-2 | TRBV7-8 | - | - | TGTGCCAGCAGCTTAGCGCGGGGATTCCACACCTTC | CASSLARGFHTF
TRBJ2-3 | TRBV10-3 | TRBD1 | - | TGTGCCATCGGCGACAGGGGGGCAGATACGCAGTATTTT | CAIGDRGADTQYF
TRBJ2-2 | TRBV7-9 | - | once | TGTGCCAGCACCTATAGCGGGAACACCGGGGAGCTGTTTTTT | CASTYSGNTGELFF
TRBJ2-3 | TRBV5-1 | - | - | TGCGCCAGCAGCTTGGCCGTTGGACACAGTAGCACAGATACGCAGTATTTT | CASSLAVGHSSTDTQYF
TRBJ2-7 | TRBV29-1 | - | few | TGCAGCGTCCAAAACGGGAAAGAGCAGTACTTC | CSVQNGKEQYF
TRBJ2-1 | TRBV5-6 | - | - | TGTGCCAGCAGCTTGGCCGAAAATGAGCAGTTCTTC | CASSLAENEQFF
TRBJ2-7 | TRBV5-1 | TRBD1 | few | TGCGCCAGCAGCCCGGGACAGGGTCGAGGCTACGAGCAGTACTTC | CASSPGQGRGYEQYF
TRBJ2-7 | TRBV29-1 | TRBD2 | - | TGCAGCGTTGGAGCTAGCGGGAGGAGGAGCGAGCAGTACTTC | CSVGASGRRSEQYF
TRBJ2-7 | TRBV6-1 | TRBD2 | few | TGTGCCAGCAGTAGGACTAGTTTTTACGAGCAGTACTTC | CASSRTSFYEQYF
TRBJ2-7 | TRBV20-1 | TRBD1 | - | TGCAGTGCTGACCATGAATTAGGGGGCGGGTACGAGCAGTACTTC | CSADHELGGGYEQYF
TRBJ1-2 | TRBV7-8 | - | many | TGTGCCAGCAGCTTAAAACAGGGTGGCTATGGCTACACCTTC | CASSLKQGGYGYTF
TRBJ1-2 | TRBV29-1 | - | many | TGCAGCGTCCGGCCGGGAGTTTATGGCTACACCTTC | CSVRPGVYGYTF
TRBJ1-1 | TRBV6-1 | - | few | TGTGCCAGCAGGGGGGCGCAGGGAGTGACTGAAGCTTTCTTT | CASRGAQGVTEAFF
TRBJ2-3 | TRBV7-2 | TRBD2 | - | TGTGCCAGCAGCTTGACTAGCGGCGGAGATACGCAGTATTTT | CASSLTSGGDTQYF
TRBJ1-1 | TRBV6-1 | - | - | TGTGCCAGCAGTGAAATGGCACCAAGAGAAGCTTTCTTT | CASSEMAPREAFF
TRBJ2-2 | TRBV12-3/TRBV12-4 | TRBD1 | few | TGTGCCAGCAGACCCCTCGGACAGGGGCGTACCGGGGAGCTGTTTTTT | CASRPLGQGRTGELFF
TRBJ2-1 | TRBV29-1 | - | many | TGCAGCGTTGGAGCTACCGTGAGCTCCTACAATGAGCAGTTCTTC | CSVGATVSSYNEQFF
TRBJ2-3 | TRBV5-1 | - | many | TGCGCCAGCAGCAAGGGACACGAACCTGGGGATACGCAGTATTTT | CASSKGHEPGDTQYF
TRBJ2-5 | TRBV5-6 | - | - | TGTGCCAGCAGCTATCATGGTCCAACGGGTCCAGAGACCCAGTACTTC | CASSYHGPTGPETQYF
TRBJ2-7 | TRBV3-1 | - | many | TGTGCCAGCAGCCCTAGCAGACGATCCGAGCAGTACTTC | CASSPSRRSEQYF
TRBJ1-1 | TRBV12-3/TRBV12-4 | - | - | TGTGCCAGCAGTCCTAAAGGGGTCGTTGGGACTGAAGCTTTCTTT | CASSPKGVVGTEAFF
TRBJ2-7 | TRBV11-2 | - | - | TGTGCCAGCAGCTTCTCGCCCTATCCCTATCGGGATACTGACGAGCAGTACTTC | CASSFSPYPYRDTDEQYF
TRBJ2-5 | TRBV7-6 | TRBD2 | few | TGTGCCAGCAGCTTAGCGGTCCGGCTAGCGGGGGGAGAGACCCAGTACTTC | CASSLAVRLAGGETQYF
TRBJ2-7 | TRBV2 | TRBD1 | few | TGTGCCAGCAGTGTGGACAGGGACTACGAGCAGTACTTC | CASSVDRDYEQYF
TRBJ2-2 | TRBV6-2/TRBV6-3 | - | - | TGTGCCAGCAGTTCCCCGGGGGACACCGGGGAGCTGTTTTTT | CASSSPGDTGELFF
TRBJ2-1 | TRBV4-1 | TRBD2 | - | TGCGCCAGCAGCCAAGTCGGTAGCGGGGGGGCCTACAATGAGCAGTTCTTC | CASSQVGSGGAYNEQFF
TRBJ2-4 | TRBV28 | - | - | TGTGCCACCCGGGGGACGTGGGCCAAAAACATTCAGTACTTC | CATRGTWAKNIQYF
TRBJ1-3 | TRBV5-6 | - | - | TGTGCCAGCAGCTTGTTATTCTCTGGAAACACCATATATTTT | CASSLLFSGNTIYF
TRBJ2-1 | TRBV18 | TRBD2 | - | TGTGCCAGCTCCTCAATCGGGGGGGCCGACAATGAGCAGTTCTTC | CASSSIGGADNEQFF
TRBJ1-6 | TRBV3-1 | - | few | TGTGCCAGCAGCCAGAGGGGAGGGGATAATTCACCCCTCCACTTT | CASSQRGGDNSPLHF
TRBJ2-1 | TRBV10-3 | - | many | TGTGCCATCAGTGATGGGGCGGGGGCACAAAGAGGGCAGTTCTTC | CAISDGAGAQRGQFF
TRBJ2-5 | TRBV3-1 | TRBD2 | few | TGTGCCAGCAGCCTCGGACTAGCGATGTACCAAGAGACCCAGTACTTC | CASSLGLAMYQETQYF
TRBJ2-4 | TRBV6-9 | - | - | TGTGCCAGCAGTTATTGGATACAGGGTTACCACATTCAGTACTTC | CASSYWIQGYHIQYF
TRBJ1-1 | TRBV15 | TRBD1 | few | TGTGCCACCAGCAGAGTTGGGACAGGGGTTGGCACTGAAGCTTTCTTT | CATSRVGTGVGTEAFF
TRBJ2-3 | TRBV20-1 | TRBD2 | few | TGCAGTGCTAGAGTTTTGACGGTCGGGGGGGATACGCAGTATTTT | CSARVLTVGGDTQYF
TRBJ2-3 | TRBV20-1 | TRBD2 | - | TGCAGTGCGGCGAGACTAGCGGGAGTCACAGATACGCAGTATTTT | CSAARLAGVTDTQYF
TRBJ2-5 | TRBV10-3 | - | few | TGTGCCATCAGTGAGTCGGGCCGCGAAGAGACCCAGTACTTC | CAISESGREETQYF
TRBJ2-7 | TRBV29-1 | TRBD2 | - | TGCAGCGCCTTGCGGGAGACGCCCTACGAGCAGTACTTC | CSALRETPYEQYF
TRBJ2-5 | TRBV29-1 | TRBD2 | - | TGCAGCGTCCCTGGGACTAGCGGGGGGGGGCAAGAGACCCAGTACTTC | CSVPGTSGGGQETQYF
TRBJ1-2 | TRBV12-3/TRBV12-4 | - | few | TGTGCCAGCGGACAGTTAGGATACGGCTACACCTTC | CASGQLGYGYTF
TRBJ2-3 | TRBV6-5 | TRBD2 | - | TGTGCCAGCAGTTACGATAGCGGGGGACTCGTGAGCACAGATACGCAGTATTTT | CASSYDSGGLVSTDTQYF
TRBJ2-3 | TRBV6-5 | TRBD1 | few | TGTGCCAGCAGTTACTCGGGCACAGGGGCAGTAGATACGCAGTATTTT | CASSYSGTGAVDTQYF
TRBJ1-6 | TRBV5-1 | - | few | TGCGCCAGCAGCTTGTCCCTGGCCTCGGATTCACCCCTCCACTTT | CASSLSLASDSPLHF
TRBJ2-2 | TRBV7-8 | - | - | TGTGCCAGCAGCTTCAGGGGGGTTTTGCCCGGGGAGCTGTTTTTT | CASSFRGVLPGELFF
TRBJ2-7 | TRBV7-9 | - | - | TGTGCCAGCAGCTTAGACCTAGGGGGTTCGCGAGAGCAGTACTTC | CASSLDLGGSREQYF
TRBJ2-1 | TRBV5-1 | TRBD2 | - | TGCGCCAGCAGCTTGGATCTAGCGGGAGGTTACAATGAGCAGTTCTTC | CASSLDLAGGYNEQFF
TRBJ2-3 | TRBV12-3/TRBV12-4 | - | few | TGTGCCAGCGGACCTCAGGCAGATACGCAGTATTTT | CASGPQADTQYF